Listed below are T cell receptor beta chains from one sample, sequenced in a study of OX40 agonist ivuxolimab in advanced cancers. Using immunoSEQ multiplex PCR, the repertoire was profiled, and TCRdb retains in-frame clones only, with some absent. Altogether approximately 50,000 clones are present, 70% to 80% being singletons, with the ten largest covering 3.9%. This specimen consisted of CD4+ or CD8+ T cells sorted from blood, obtained in a trial of the OX40 agonist ivuxolimab. These receptors came from an adult with an advanced solid tumor such as melanoma, head and neck, liver or kidney cancer. Each CDR3 is given with its conserved first and last residue. The order of the fields is clone size, V gene, D gene, J gene, CDR3 protein, CDR3 DNA. D genes are given only for firm matches. Not every row has a clone size; where given, it reads once, few, many or a size class.

clone size: NA; V gene: TRBV6-5; D gene: TRBD1; J gene: TRBJ1-6; CDR3 protein: CASRLRGRGNSPLHF; CDR3 DNA: TGTGCCAGCAGACTCAGGGGGCGCGGTAATTCACCCCTCCACTTT
clone size: NA; V gene: TRBV12-5; D gene: NA; J gene: TRBJ2-2; CDR3 protein: CASGLRRTGELFF; CDR3 DNA: TGTGCTAGTGGTTTGAGACGGACCGGGGAGCTGTTTTTT
clone size: NA; V gene: TRBV2; D gene: NA; J gene: TRBJ1-5; CDR3 protein: CASSGQADSNQPQHF; CDR3 DNA: TGTGCCAGCAGTGGACAGGCTGATAGCAATCAGCCCCAGCATTTT
clone size: NA; V gene: TRBV7-2; D gene: NA; J gene: TRBJ2-7; CDR3 protein: CASSLIVDREQYF; CDR3 DNA: TGTGCCAGCAGCTTAATCGTGGACCGGGAGCAGTACTTC
clone size: NA; V gene: TRBV29-1; D gene: NA; J gene: TRBJ1-2; CDR3 protein: CSARPHTGQPILCGYTF; CDR3 DNA: TGCAGCGCTAGGCCACATACAGGGCAACCCATCCTCTGTGGCTACACCTTC
clone size: NA; V gene: TRBV6-6; D gene: NA; J gene: TRBJ2-7; CDR3 protein: CASSRSRDFLWNEQYF; CDR3 DNA: TGTGCCAGCAGTCGAAGCCGGGACTTCCTCTGGAACGAGCAGTACTTC
clone size: NA; V gene: TRBV6-6; D gene: NA; J gene: TRBJ1-2; CDR3 protein: CASSYSGYGYTF; CDR3 DNA: TGTGCCAGCAGTTACTCGGGCTATGGCTACACCTTC
clone size: NA; V gene: TRBV5-8; D gene: TRBD2; J gene: TRBJ2-3; CDR3 protein: CASSSGLAVTDTQYF; CDR3 DNA: TGTGCCAGCAGCTCGGGACTAGCAGTGACAGATACGCAGTATTTT
clone size: NA; V gene: TRBV5-1; D gene: NA; J gene: TRBJ2-2; CDR3 protein: CASSLVLTNTGELFF; CDR3 DNA: TGCGCCAGCAGCTTGGTACTCACGAACACCGGGGAGCTGTTTTTT
clone size: NA; V gene: TRBV19; D gene: TRBD2; J gene: TRBJ2-6; CDR3 protein: CASRREGLSGANVLTF; CDR3 DNA: TGTGCCAGTAGACGGGAGGGCCTATCTGGGGCCAACGTCCTGACTTTC
clone size: NA; V gene: TRBV6-1; D gene: NA; J gene: TRBJ1-4; CDR3 protein: CASTKRTGGGEKLFF; CDR3 DNA: TGTGCCAGCACCAAAAGAACGGGGGGAGGTGAAAAACTGTTTTTT
clone size: NA; V gene: TRBV29-1; D gene: NA; J gene: TRBJ2-1; CDR3 protein: CSVVGSRNEQFF; CDR3 DNA: TGCAGCGTTGTAGGTAGCCGCAATGAGCAGTTCTTC
clone size: NA; V gene: TRBV27; D gene: TRBD2; J gene: TRBJ2-7; CDR3 protein: CASRGLAGGSYEQYF; CDR3 DNA: TGTGCCAGCCGGGGACTAGCGGGAGGGAGCTACGAGCAGTACTTC
clone size: medium-sized; V gene: TRBV6-5; D gene: NA; J gene: TRBJ2-1; CDR3 protein: CASRLMADYNEQFF; CDR3 DNA: TGTGCCAGCAGATTAATGGCGGACTACAATGAGCAGTTCTTC
clone size: NA; V gene: TRBV10-3; D gene: TRBD2; J gene: TRBJ2-7; CDR3 protein: CAISEGLAGGTYEQYF; CDR3 DNA: TGTGCCATCAGTGAGGGGCTAGCGGGGGGAACCTACGAGCAGTACTTC
clone size: NA; V gene: TRBV30; D gene: TRBD1; J gene: TRBJ1-4; CDR3 protein: CAWQPWDRSNEKLFF; CDR3 DNA: TGTGCCTGGCAACCATGGGACAGAAGTAATGAAAAACTGTTTTTT
clone size: NA; V gene: TRBV6-5; D gene: TRBD2; J gene: TRBJ2-7; CDR3 protein: CASRRSGPNYEQYF; CDR3 DNA: TGTGCCAGCAGACGTAGCGGGCCAAACTACGAGCAGTACTTC
clone size: NA; V gene: TRBV15; D gene: NA; J gene: TRBJ1-3; CDR3 protein: CATSRADSTGNTIYF; CDR3 DNA: TGTGCCACCAGCAGGGCCGATTCTACTGGAAACACCATATATTTT
clone size: once; V gene: TRBV9; D gene: NA; J gene: TRBJ2-1; CDR3 protein: CASSVVSGDYNEQFF; CDR3 DNA: TGTGCCAGCAGCGTAGTTAGCGGAGATTACAATGAGCAGTTCTTC
clone size: NA; V gene: TRBV28; D gene: NA; J gene: TRBJ1-2; CDR3 protein: CASSLLSANYGYTF; CDR3 DNA: TGTGCCAGCAGTTTATTATCCGCTAACTATGGCTACACCTTC
clone size: NA; V gene: TRBV27; D gene: NA; J gene: TRBJ2-3; CDR3 protein: CASSFGARGLGRTDTQYF; CDR3 DNA: TGTGCCAGCAGTTTTGGGGCCCGGGGGCTAGGCCGAACAGATACGCAGTATTTT
clone size: NA; V gene: TRBV6-5; D gene: NA; J gene: TRBJ2-7; CDR3 protein: CASSYGSYAYEQYF; CDR3 DNA: TGTGCCAGCAGTTACGGGAGCTATGCCTACGAGCAGTACTTC
clone size: NA; V gene: TRBV5-6; D gene: NA; J gene: TRBJ2-3; CDR3 protein: CASSSYRTYTDTQYF; CDR3 DNA: TGTGCCAGCAGCTCCTACAGGACCTACACAGATACGCAGTATTTT
clone size: NA; V gene: TRBV7-2; D gene: TRBD1; J gene: TRBJ1-1; CDR3 protein: CASSFGRGTGTNTEAFF; CDR3 DNA: TGTGCCAGCAGTTTCGGCCGCGGGACAGGGACTAACACTGAAGCTTTCTTT
clone size: NA; V gene: TRBV10-1; D gene: NA; J gene: TRBJ2-7; CDR3 protein: CASSEPGQWQYF; CDR3 DNA: TGCGCCAGCAGTGAGCCGGGCCAGTGGCAGTACTTC
clone size: NA; V gene: TRBV27; D gene: NA; J gene: TRBJ2-2; CDR3 protein: CASRRPANTGELFF; CDR3 DNA: TGTGCCAGCAGAAGGCCCGCGAACACCGGGGAGCTGTTTTTT